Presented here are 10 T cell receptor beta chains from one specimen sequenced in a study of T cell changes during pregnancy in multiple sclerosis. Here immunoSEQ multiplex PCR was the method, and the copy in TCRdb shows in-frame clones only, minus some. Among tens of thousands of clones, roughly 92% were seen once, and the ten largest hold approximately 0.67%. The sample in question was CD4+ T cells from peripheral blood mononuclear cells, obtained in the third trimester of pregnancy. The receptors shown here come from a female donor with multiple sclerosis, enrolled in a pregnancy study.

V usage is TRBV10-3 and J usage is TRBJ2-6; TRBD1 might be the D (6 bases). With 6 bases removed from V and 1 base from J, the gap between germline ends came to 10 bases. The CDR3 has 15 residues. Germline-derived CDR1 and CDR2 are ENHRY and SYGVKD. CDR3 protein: CAISPTGSGANVLTF. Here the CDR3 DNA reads TGTGCCATCAGCCCCACAGGGTCTGGGGCCAACGTCCTGACTTTC.

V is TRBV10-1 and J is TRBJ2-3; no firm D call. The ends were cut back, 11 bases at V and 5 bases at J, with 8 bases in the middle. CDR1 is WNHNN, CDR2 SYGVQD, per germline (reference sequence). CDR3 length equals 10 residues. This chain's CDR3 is CAGHGDTQYF. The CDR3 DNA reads TGCGCCGGGCATGGAGATACGCAGTATTTT.

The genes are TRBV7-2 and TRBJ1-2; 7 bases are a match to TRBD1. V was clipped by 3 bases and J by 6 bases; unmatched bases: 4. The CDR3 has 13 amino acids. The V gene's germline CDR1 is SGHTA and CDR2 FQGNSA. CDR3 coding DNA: TGTGCCAGCAGCTTGGTCAGGGGGAATGGCTACACCTTC. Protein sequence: CASSLVRGNGYTF.

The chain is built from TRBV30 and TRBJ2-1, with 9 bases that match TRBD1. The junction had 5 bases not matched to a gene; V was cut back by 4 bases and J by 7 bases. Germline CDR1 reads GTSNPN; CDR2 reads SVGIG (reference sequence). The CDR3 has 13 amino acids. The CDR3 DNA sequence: TGTGCCTGGATGCGGGACAGGGAGAATGAGCAGTTCTTC. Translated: CAWMRDRENEQFF.

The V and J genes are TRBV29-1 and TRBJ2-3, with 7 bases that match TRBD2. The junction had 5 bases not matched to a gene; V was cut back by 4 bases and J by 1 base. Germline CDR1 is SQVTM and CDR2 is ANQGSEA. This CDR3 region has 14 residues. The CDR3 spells CSVVPSGGTDTQYF. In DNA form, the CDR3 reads TGCAGCGTTGTTCCCAGCGGGGGCACAGATACGCAGTATTTT.

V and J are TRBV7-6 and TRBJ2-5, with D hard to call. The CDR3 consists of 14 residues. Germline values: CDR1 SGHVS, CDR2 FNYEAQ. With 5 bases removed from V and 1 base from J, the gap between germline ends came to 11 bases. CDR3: CASSLNVAQETQYF. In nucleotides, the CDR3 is TGTGCCAGCAGCCTAAATGTAGCCCAAGAGACCCAGTACTTC.

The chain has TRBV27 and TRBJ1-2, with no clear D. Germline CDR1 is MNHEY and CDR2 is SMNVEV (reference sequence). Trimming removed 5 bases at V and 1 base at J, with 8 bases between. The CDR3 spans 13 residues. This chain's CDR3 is CASSGQDNYGYTF. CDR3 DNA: TGTGCCAGCAGTGGTCAGGATAACTATGGCTACACCTTC.

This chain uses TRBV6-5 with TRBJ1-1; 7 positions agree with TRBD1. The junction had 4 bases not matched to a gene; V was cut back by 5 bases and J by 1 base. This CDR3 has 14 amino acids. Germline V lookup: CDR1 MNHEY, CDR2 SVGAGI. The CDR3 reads CASSRDSSNTEAFF. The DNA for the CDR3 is TGTGCCAGCAGTAGGGACAGCTCGAACACTGAAGCTTTCTTT.

This chain's CDR3 is CASGSSGQMNTEAFF. CDR3 nucleotide sequence: TGTGCTAGTGGTTCCTCCGGACAAATGAACACTGAAGCTTTCTTT. J is TRBJ1-1 and V is TRBV12-5; the D gene is possibly TRBD1 (5 bases). CDR1 is LGHNT and CDR2 is FRNRAP in the germline V gene. Deletions cut 4 bases from V and 0 bases from J, with 12 bases between. There are 15 residues in the CDR3. The complete variable domain, with remaining parts taken from reference TRBV12-5 and TRBJ1-1, reads DARVTQTPRHKVTEMGQEVTMRCQPILGHNTVFWYRQTMMQGLELLAYFRNRAPLDDSGMPKDRFSAEMPDATLATLKIQPSEPRDSAVYFCASGSSGQMNTEAFFGQGTRLTVV.

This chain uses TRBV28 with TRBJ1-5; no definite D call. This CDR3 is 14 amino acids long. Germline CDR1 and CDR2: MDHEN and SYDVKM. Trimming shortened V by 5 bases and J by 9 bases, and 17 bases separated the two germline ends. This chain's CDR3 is CASSTPTGTGPQHF. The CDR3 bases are TGTGCCAGCAGTACACCTACGGGTACGGGGCCCCAGCATTTT.